The 13 T cell receptor beta chains listed next were all sequenced from one sample in a study of blood T cells in healthy people across ages. PCR was performed a second time for about 7 to 11 cycles using a sample-barcoded 5' primer and a J-beta primer mix. TCRdb re-derived calls from the 5' RACE reads in MiXCR, one entry per CDR3 protein. The repertoire holds 1 million or so distinct CDR3 sequences, with around 43% as singletons. Sequencing was performed on blood. The receptor source for this set is an older woman in good health.

The chain links TRBV5-1 to TRBJ2-1; either TRBD1 or TRBD2 may supply D (5 bases each). The CDR3 sequence is 15 residues long. Germline CDR1 is SGHRS and CDR2 is YFSETQ. The V end lost 0 bases, the J end lost 8 bases, and 15 bases lay between the germline ends. CDR3 protein: CASSLVGVGGDEQFF. The CDR3, as DNA: TGCGCCAGCAGCTTGGTGGGGGTAGGAGGCGATGAGCAGTTCTTC. The whole variable domain, remainder taken from reference TRBV5-1 and TRBJ2-1, is KAGVTQTPRYLIKTRGQQVTLSCSPISGHRSVSWYQQTPGQGLQFLFEYFSETQRNKGNFPGRFSGRQFSNSRSEMNVSTLELGDSALYLCASSLVGVGGDEQFFGPGTRLTVL.

Turning to this clonotype: An end of the junction differs from the germline gene, which may be a read error. The chain joins TRBV5-1 to TRBJ2-1; 7 bases line up with TRBD2. The CDR3 consists of 15 residues. Germline V gene sequence: CDR1 SGHRS, CDR2 YFSETQ. CDR3 sequence (DNA): TGCGCCGGCAGCTTGGTGGCTAGCGGCCACAATGAGCAGTTCTTC. Protein sequence: CAGSLVASGHNEQFF.

V gene TRBV28 combines with J gene TRBJ1-5; D remains unclear. The germline V gene encodes CDR1 MDHEN and CDR2 SYDVKM. The V and J ends lost 7 bases and 2 bases respectively, with 12 bases between them. The CDR3 runs 14 residues. For the CDR3, the DNA is TGTGCCAGCACGGGCATTACGCGCAATCAGCCCCAGCATTTT. Translated, it gives CASTGITRNQPQHF.

This chain links TRBV6-1 with TRBJ2-1; 13 bases fit TRBD2. Trimming removed 6 bases from V and 7 bases from J; junction bases left unmatched: 6. There are 15 residues in the CDR3. Per germline, CDR1 MNHNS and CDR2 SASEGT. CDR3 coding DNA: TGTGCCAGCAGATCGGGACTAGCGGGGTTAAATGAGCAGTTCTTC. The encoded protein is CASRSGLAGLNEQFF.

The chain joins TRBV27 to TRBJ2-7; D remains ambiguous. The ends were cut back, 5 bases at V and 1 base at J, with 9 bases in the middle. CDR1 and CDR2 (germline): MNHEY, SMNVEV (reference sequence). The CDR3 contains 13 residues. The CDR3 here is CASSQYLSYEQYF. CDR3 sequence (DNA): TGTGCCAGCAGTCAATACTTATCCTACGAGCAGTACTTC.

This clonotype was recorded a few times. The chain employs TRBV20-1 and TRBJ2-7; 8 bases line up with TRBD2. V lost 1 base, J lost 2 bases, and 7 bases stayed unmatched. The germline CDR1 and CDR2 sequences are DFQATT and SNEGSKA (reference sequence). The CDR3 has 15 amino acids. CDR3 sequence reads: CSARVGTGGTYEQYF. CDR3 sequence (DNA): TGCAGTGCTAGAGTCGGGACGGGAGGGACCTACGAGCAGTACTTC.

CDR3 region: CASPSGGRGGELFF. In DNA form, the CDR3 reads TGTGCCAGCCCCTCGGGAGGGAGAGGCGGGGAGCTGTTTTTT. The chain uses TRBV12-3 or TRBV12-4 and TRBJ2-2; TRBD2 agrees at 8 bases. With 8 bases clipped from V and 7 bases from J, the junction kept 9 bases outside the gene matches. This CDR3 contains 14 residues.

This chain links TRBV2 with TRBJ1-5; 8 positions agree with TRBD1. The CDR3 consists of 14 residues. V lost 6 bases, J lost 1 base, and 2 bases stayed unmatched. Germline-derived CDR1 and CDR2 are SNHLY and FYNNEI. In DNA form, the CDR3 reads TGTGCCAGCAGGGGACAGGCCAGCAATCAGCCCCAGCATTTT. Its translation is CASRGQASNQPQHF.

The V call is TRBV10-3, the J call TRBJ2-7; TRBD1 matches at 9 bases. The CDR3 runs to 15 residues. Germline V gene sequence: CDR1 ENHRY, CDR2 SYGVKD. The J segment lost 3 bases and the V segment lost 0 bases, leaving 3 bases of the junction unmatched. For the CDR3, the DNA is TGTGCCATCAGTGAGTCGGGACAGGGCGTCTACGAGCAGTACTTC. It encodes CAISESGQGVYEQYF.

The rearrangement links TRBV20-1 to TRBJ2-7; D uncertain. The germline V gene encodes CDR1 DFQATT and CDR2 SNEGSKA (reference sequence). This CDR3 comprises 16 residues. Between the trimmed V and J ends, which lost 6 bases and 7 bases, there was a span of 28 bases. The CDR3 loop is CSAAPDPRIPYNEQYF. The CDR3, as DNA: TGCAGTGCCGCTCCGGACCCCCGTATACCTTACAATGAGCAGTACTTC.

The chain links TRBV27 to TRBJ2-7, with 7 bases lining up with TRBD1. This CDR3 is 16 amino acids long. Germline V lookup: CDR1 MNHEY, CDR2 SMNVEV (reference sequence). Losses at the gene ends were 2 bases for V and 3 bases for J; bases not matched to a gene: 10. The CDR3 DNA reads TGTGCCAGCAGTTTAAGGGGGCAGGGGAAGGGCTACGAGCAGTACTTC. Its translation is CASSLRGQGKGYEQYF.

The chain couples TRBV20-1 to TRBJ1-6; perhaps TRBD1 as D (5 bases). The V and J ends lost 5 bases and 9 bases respectively, with 29 bases between them. This CDR3 has 18 amino acids. CDR1 is DFQATT, CDR2 SNEGSKA, per germline (reference sequence). The CDR3 spells CSAPEGGRPTLRGSPLHF. CDR3 bases: TGCAGTGCTCCAGAAGGTGGCAGACCAACATTAAGGGGTTCACCCCTCCACTTT.

This clonotype was observed at least ten times. The chain uses TRBV2 and TRBJ2-1; the D gene is possibly TRBD1 (6 bases). Germline CDR1 SNHLY, CDR2 FYNNEI. CDR3 length: 15 amino acids. The V and J ends lost 1 base and 3 bases respectively, with 10 bases between them. The CDR3 DNA follows: TGTGCCAGCAGTGAAGGACAGGCACACTACAATGAGCAGTTCTTC. This sequence encodes CASSEGQAHYNEQFF.